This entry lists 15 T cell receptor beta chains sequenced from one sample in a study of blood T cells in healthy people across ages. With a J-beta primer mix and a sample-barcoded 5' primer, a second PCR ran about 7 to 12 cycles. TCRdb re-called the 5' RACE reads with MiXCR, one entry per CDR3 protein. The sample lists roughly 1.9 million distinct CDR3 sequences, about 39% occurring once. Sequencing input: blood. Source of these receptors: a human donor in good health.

The CDR3 nucleotides read TGTGCCAGCAGGTTACCCACAGGAGCTGCCTACGAGCAGTACTTC. It yields the protein CASRLPTGAAYEQYF. The chain employs TRBV12-3 or TRBV12-4 and TRBJ2-7; D might be TRBD1 (5 bases). The V end was cut by 6 bases, the J end by 2 bases, with 17 bases between. This CDR3 is 15 amino acids long.

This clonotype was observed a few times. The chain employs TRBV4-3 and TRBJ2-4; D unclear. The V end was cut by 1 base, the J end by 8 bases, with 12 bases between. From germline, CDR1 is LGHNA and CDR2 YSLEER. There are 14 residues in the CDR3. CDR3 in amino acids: CASSQVRQSHIQYF. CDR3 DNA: TGCGCCAGCAGCCAAGTAAGGCAGTCCCACATTCAGTACTTC.

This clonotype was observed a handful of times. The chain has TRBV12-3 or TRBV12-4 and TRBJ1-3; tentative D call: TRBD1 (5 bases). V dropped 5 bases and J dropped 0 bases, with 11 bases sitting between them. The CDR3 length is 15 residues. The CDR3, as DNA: TGTGCCAGCAGTAAACAGGCGCTCTCTGGAAACACCATATATTTT. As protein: CASSKQALSGNTIYF.

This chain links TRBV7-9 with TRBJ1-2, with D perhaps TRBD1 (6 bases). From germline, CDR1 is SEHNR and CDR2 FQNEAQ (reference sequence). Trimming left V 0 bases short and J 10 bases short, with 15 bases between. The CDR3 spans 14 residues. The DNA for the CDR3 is TGTGCCAGCAGCTTAGCTTTCAGGGGAATGGACTACACCTTC. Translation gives CASSLAFRGMDYTF. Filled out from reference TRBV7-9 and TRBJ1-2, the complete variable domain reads DTGVSQNPRHKITKRGQNVTFRCDPISEHNRLYWYRQTLGQGPEFLTYFQNEAQLEKSRLLSDRFSAERPKGSFSTLEIQRTEQGDSAMYLCASSLAFRGMDYTFGSGTRLTVV.

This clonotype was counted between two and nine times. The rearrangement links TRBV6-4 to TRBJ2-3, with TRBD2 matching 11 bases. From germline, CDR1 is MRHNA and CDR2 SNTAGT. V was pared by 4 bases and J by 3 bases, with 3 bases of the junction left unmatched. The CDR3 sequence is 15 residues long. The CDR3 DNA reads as TGTGCCAGCAGTGCTGGGACTAGCGGAACAGATACGCAGTATTTT. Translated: CASSAGTSGTDTQYF.

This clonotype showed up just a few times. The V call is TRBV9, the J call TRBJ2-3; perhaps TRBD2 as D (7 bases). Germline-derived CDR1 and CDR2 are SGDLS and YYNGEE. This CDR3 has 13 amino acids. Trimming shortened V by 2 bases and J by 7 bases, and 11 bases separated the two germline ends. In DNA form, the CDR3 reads TGTGCCAGCAGCGTGGGGGGGGCCCATACGCAGTATTTT. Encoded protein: CASSVGGAHTQYF.

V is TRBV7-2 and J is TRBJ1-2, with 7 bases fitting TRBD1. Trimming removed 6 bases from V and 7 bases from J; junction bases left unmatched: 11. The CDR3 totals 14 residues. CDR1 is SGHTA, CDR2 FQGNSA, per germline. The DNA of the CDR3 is TGTGCCAGCAGGCTACAACCGACAGGGTTTGGCTACACCTTC. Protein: CASRLQPTGFGYTF.

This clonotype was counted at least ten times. The chain's CDR3 is CSVDKTNTEAFF. CDR3 in DNA: TGCAGCGTCGACAAGACTAACACTGAAGCTTTCTTT. The chain combines TRBV29-1 with TRBJ1-1, with D hard to call. V lost 6 bases, J lost 2 bases, and 10 bases lay in between. The CDR3 sequence is 12 residues long. The germline V gene encodes CDR1 SQVTM and CDR2 ANQGSEA.

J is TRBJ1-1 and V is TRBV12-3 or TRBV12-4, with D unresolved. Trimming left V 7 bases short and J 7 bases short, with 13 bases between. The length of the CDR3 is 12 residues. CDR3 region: CASNLRPHEAFF. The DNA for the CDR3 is TGTGCCAGCAATTTGAGACCGCATGAAGCTTTCTTT.

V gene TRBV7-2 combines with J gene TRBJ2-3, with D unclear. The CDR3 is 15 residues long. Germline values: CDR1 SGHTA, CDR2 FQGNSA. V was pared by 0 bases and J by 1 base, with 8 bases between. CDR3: CASSLAPRRTDTQYF. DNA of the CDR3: TGTGCCAGCAGCTTAGCGCCCAGACGCACAGATACGCAGTATTTT.

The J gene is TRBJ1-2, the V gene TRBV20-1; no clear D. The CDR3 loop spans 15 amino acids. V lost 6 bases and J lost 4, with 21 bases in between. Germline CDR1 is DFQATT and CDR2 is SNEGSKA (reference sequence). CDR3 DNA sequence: TGCAGTGCGGCGTTATACGGGATGGGGTCCTATGGCTACACCTTC. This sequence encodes CSAALYGMGSYGYTF.

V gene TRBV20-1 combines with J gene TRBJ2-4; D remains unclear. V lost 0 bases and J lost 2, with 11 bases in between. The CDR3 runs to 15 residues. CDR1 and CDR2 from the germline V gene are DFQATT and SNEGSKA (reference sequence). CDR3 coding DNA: TGCAGTGCTAGAGATTCGGCGGCAACCAAAAACATTCAGTACTTC. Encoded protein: CSARDSAATKNIQYF.

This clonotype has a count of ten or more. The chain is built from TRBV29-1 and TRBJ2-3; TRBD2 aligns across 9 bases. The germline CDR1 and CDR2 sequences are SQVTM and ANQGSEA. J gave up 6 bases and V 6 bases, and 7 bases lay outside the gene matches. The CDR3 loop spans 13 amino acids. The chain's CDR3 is CSVAGTSFDTQYF. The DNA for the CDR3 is TGCAGCGTGGCCGGGACTAGCTTCGATACGCAGTATTTT.

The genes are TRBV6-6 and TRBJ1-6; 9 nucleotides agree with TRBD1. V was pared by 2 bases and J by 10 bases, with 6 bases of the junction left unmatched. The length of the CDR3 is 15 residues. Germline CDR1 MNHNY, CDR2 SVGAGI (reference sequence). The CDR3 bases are TGTGCCAGCAGTTACCCTACAGGGGGCAGGTCACCCCTCCACTTT. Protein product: CASSYPTGGRSPLHF.

The CDR3 sequence: CASSSTTYNEQFF. Written as DNA, the CDR3 is TGTGCCAGCAGCTCGACCACATACAATGAGCAGTTCTTC. The chain couples TRBV7-9 to TRBJ2-1; D is undetermined. V lost 4 bases and J 4 bases, leaving 8 bases between the germline ends. Germline CDR1 and CDR2: SEHNR and FQNEAQ (reference sequence). CDR3 size: 13 residues.